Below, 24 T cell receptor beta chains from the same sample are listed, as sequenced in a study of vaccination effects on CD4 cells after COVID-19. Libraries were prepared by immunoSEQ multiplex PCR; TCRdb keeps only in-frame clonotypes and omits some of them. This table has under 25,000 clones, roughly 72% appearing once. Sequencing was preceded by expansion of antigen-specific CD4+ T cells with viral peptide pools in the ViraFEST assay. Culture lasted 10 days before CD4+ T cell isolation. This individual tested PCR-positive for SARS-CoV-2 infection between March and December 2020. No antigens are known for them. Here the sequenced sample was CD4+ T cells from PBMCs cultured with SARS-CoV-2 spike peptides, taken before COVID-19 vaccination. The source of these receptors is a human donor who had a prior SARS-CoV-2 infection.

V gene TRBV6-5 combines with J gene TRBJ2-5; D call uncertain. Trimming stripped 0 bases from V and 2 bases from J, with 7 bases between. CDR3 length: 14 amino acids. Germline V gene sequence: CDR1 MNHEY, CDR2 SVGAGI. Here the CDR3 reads CASSYSHRQETQYF. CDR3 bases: TGTGCCAGCAGTTACTCCCACAGACAAGAGACCCAGTACTTC.

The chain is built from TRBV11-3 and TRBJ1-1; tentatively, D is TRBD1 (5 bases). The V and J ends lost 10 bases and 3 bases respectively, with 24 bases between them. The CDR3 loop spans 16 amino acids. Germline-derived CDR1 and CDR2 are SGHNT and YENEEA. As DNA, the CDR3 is TGTGCCACCCGTGAAAGGGGCAGGGTGTTGGACACTGAAGCTTTCTTT. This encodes CATRERGRVLDTEAFF. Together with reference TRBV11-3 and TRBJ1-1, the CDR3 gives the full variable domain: EAGVVQSPRYKIIEKKQPVAFWCNPISGHNTLYWYLQNLGQGPELLIRYENEEAVDDSQLPKDRFSAERLKGVDSTLKIQPAELGDSAVYLCATRERGRVLDTEAFFGQGTRLTVV.

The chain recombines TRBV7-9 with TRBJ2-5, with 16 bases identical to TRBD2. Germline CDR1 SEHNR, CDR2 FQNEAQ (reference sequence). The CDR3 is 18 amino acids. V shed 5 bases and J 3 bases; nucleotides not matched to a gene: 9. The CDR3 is CASSRLIGTSGREETQYF. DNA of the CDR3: TGTGCCAGCAGCCGACTGATAGGGACTAGCGGGAGGGAAGAGACCCAGTACTTC.

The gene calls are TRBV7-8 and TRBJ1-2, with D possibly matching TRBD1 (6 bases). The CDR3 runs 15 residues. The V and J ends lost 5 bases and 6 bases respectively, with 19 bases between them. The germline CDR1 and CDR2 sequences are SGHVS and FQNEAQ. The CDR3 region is CASSPRAGTSHGYTF. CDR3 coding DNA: TGTGCCAGCAGCCCGAGGGCCGGGACAAGCCATGGCTACACCTTC.

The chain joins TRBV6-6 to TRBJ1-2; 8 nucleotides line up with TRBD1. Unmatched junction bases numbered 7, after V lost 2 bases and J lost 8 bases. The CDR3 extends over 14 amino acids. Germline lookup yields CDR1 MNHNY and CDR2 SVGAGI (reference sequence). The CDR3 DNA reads TGTGCCAGCAGTTACGATGGACAGGGAGGAGGCTACACCTTC. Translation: CASSYDGQGGGYTF.

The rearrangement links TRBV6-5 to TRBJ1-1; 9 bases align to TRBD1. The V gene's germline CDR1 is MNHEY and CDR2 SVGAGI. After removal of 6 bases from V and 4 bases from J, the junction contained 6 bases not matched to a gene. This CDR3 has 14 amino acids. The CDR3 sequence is CASRPQQGATEAFF. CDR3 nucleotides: TGTGCCAGCAGACCTCAACAGGGGGCCACTGAAGCTTTCTTT.

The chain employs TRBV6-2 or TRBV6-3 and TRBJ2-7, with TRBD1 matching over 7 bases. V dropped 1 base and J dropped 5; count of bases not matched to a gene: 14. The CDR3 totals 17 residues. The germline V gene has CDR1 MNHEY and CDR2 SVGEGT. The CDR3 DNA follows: TGTGCCAGCAGTTACTTCCCCAGCCTGTTCACAGGGGACGAGCAGTACTTC. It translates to CASSYFPSLFTGDEQYF.

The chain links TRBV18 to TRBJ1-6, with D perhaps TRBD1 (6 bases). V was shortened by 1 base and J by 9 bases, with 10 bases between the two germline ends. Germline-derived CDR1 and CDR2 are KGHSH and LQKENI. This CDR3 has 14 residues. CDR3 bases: TGTGCCAGCTCACCACAGGGGGAAGGTTCACCCCTCCACTTT. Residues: CASSPQGEGSPLHF. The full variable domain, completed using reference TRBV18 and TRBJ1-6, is NAGVMQNPRHLVRRRGQEARLRCSPMKGHSHVYWYRQLPEEGLKFMVYLQKENIIDESGMPKERFSAEFPKEGPSILRIQQVVRGDSAAYFCASSPQGEGSPLHFGNGTRLTVT.

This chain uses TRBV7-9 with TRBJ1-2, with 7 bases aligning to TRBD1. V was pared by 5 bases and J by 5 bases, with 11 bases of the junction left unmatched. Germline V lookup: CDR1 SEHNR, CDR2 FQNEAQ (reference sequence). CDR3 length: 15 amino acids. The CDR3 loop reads CASSQGGLAVYGYTF. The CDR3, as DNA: TGTGCCAGCAGCCAGGGGGGTTTAGCCGTATATGGCTACACCTTC.

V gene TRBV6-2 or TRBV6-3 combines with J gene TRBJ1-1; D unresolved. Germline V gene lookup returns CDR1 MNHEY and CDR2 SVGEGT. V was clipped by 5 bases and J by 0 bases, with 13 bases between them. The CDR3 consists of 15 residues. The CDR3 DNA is TGTGCCAGCAGTAGAGGGTGGTCGGTGAACACTGAAGCTTTCTTT. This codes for CASSRGWSVNTEAFF.

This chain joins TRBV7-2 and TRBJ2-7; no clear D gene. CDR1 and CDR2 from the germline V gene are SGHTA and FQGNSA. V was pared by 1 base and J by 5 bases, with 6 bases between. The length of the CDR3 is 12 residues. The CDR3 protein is CASSLEYNEQYF. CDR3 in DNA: TGTGCCAGCAGCTTAGAGTATAACGAGCAGTACTTC.

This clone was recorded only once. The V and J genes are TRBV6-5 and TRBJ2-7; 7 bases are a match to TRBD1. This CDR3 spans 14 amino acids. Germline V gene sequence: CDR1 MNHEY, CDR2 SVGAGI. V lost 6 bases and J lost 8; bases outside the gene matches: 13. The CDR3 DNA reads TGTGCCAGCAGCCTCAGGGGGTCCCCTAAAAAGCAGTACTTC. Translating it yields CASSLRGSPKKQYF.

This chain's CDR3 is CAIRLSGGAIDTQYF. The CDR3 nucleotides are TGTGCCATCAGATTGAGTGGGGGGGCCATAGATACGCAGTATTTT. The genes are TRBV10-3 and TRBJ2-3, with D maybe TRBD2 (7 bases). CDR1 is ENHRY, CDR2 SYGVKD, per germline. The V end was cut by 6 bases, the J end by 5 bases, with 18 bases between. The CDR3 extends over 15 amino acids.

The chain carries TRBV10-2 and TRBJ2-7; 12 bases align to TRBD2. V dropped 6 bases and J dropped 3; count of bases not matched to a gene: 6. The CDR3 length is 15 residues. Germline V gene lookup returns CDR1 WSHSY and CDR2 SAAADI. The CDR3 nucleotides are TGCGCCAGCAGGACCGGACTAGCGGGATTCTACGAGCAGTACTTC. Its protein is CASRTGLAGFYEQYF.

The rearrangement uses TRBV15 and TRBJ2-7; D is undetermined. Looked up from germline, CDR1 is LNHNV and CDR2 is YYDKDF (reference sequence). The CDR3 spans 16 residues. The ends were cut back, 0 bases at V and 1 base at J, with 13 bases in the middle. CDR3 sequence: CATSRDLLGLSYEQYF. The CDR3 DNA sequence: TGTGCCACCAGCAGAGATCTTTTGGGGTTATCCTACGAGCAGTACTTC.

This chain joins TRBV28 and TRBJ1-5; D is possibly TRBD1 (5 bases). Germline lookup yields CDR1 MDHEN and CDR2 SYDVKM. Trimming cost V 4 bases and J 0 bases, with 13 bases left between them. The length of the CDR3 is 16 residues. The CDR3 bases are TGTGCCAGCAGTTCACGGTCCAGGGATAGCAATCAGCCCCAGCATTTT. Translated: CASSSRSRDSNQPQHF.

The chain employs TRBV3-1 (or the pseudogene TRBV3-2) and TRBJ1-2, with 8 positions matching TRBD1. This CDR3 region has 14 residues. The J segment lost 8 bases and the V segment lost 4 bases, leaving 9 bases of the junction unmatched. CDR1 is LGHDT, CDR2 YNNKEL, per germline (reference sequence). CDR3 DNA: TGTGCCAGCAGCCTCCGAGACAGGGGAGGGGGCTACACCTTC. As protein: CASSLRDRGGGYTF.

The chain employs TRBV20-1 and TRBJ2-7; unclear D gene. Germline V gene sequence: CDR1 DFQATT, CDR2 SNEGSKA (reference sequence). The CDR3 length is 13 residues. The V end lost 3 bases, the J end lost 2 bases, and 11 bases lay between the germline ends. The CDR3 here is CSASHQVTYEQYF. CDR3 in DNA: TGCAGTGCTAGTCATCAGGTAACCTACGAGCAGTACTTC.

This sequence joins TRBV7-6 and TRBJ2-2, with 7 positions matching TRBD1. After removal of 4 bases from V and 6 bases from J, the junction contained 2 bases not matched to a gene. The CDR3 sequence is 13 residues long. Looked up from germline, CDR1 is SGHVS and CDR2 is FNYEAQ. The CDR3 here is CASSSQGAGELFF. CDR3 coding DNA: TGTGCCAGCAGCTCCCAGGGGGCCGGGGAGCTGTTTTTT.

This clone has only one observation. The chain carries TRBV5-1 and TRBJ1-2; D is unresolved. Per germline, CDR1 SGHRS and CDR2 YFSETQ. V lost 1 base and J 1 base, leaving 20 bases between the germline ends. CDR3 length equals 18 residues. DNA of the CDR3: TGCGCCAGCAGCTTGATAAAGCAGCTCTGGGCCCTTAACTATGGCTACACCTTC. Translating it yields CASSLIKQLWALNYGYTF.

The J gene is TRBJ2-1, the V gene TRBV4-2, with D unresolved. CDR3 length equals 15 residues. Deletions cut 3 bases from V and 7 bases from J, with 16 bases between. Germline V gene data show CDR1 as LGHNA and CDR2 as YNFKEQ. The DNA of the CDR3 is TGTGCCAGCAGCCATGGCTTCGAAGTAAGGAATGAGCAGTTCTTC. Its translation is CASSHGFEVRNEQFF.

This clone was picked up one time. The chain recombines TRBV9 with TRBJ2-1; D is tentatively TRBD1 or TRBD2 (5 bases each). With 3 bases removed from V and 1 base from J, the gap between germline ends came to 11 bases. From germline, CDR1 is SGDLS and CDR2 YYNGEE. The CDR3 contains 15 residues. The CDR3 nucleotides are TGTGCCAGCAGCGGAAACGAGGGGTCCTACAATGAGCAGTTCTTC. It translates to CASSGNEGSYNEQFF.

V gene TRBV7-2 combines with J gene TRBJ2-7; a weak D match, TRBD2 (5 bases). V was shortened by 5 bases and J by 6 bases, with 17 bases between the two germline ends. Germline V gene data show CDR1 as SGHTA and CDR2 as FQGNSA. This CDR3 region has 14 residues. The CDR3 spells CASSPRRSLGEQYF. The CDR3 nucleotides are TGTGCCAGCAGCCCCAGGAGGAGTTTGGGCGAGCAGTACTTC. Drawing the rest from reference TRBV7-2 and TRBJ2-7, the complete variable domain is GAGVSQSPSNKVTEKGKDVELRCDPISGHTALYWYRQSLGQGLEFLIYFQGNSAPDKSGLPSDRFSAERTGGSVSTLTIQRTQQEDSAVYLCASSPRRSLGEQYFGPGTRLTVT.

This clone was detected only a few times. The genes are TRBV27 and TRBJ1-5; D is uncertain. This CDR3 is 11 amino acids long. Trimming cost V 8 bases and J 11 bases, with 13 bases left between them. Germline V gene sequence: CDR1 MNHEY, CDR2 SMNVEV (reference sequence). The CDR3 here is CASGPRMAQHF. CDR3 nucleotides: TGTGCCAGCGGACCCCGTATGGCCCAGCATTTT.